Below, 31 T cell receptor beta chains from the same sample are listed, as sequenced in a study of beta chain features in type 1 diabetes listed by TCRdb under 2018. These receptors have no identified antigens. Overall study results and their limits: In all four CD4+ subsets, TCRB CDR3 length was moderately but significantly shorter in type 1 diabetes patients.

Library generation was performed with the immunoSEQ multiplex PCR assay. The entire amount of isolated RNA was reverse transcribed using the High Capacity cDNA Reverse Transcription Kit, so the sequenced TCRB transcripts were expressed ones. TCRdb limited this immuneACCESS table to in-frame rearrangements with V and J called. A share of clones is missing; checked studies link under half to unresolved V genes, and the rest is unexplained. The sample table lists 600,000 or so clones, around an eighth of them with a count of one. Around 0.12% of the sample belongs to the ten largest clones. The sample was naive CD4+ T cells from blood. This sample's cell subset or site label indicates: true naive CD4+ T cells. These receptors all stem from a man younger than 45 with type 1 diabetes.

This clone was counted between two and nine times. The V and J genes are TRBV5-1 and TRBJ2-7; 7 nucleotides match TRBD2. The V segment lost 0 bases and the J segment 1 base; nucleotides outside the gene matches: 7. The CDR3 contains 16 residues. Germline CDR1 is SGHRS and CDR2 is YFSETQ. The CDR3 bases are TGCGCCAGCAGCTTGGTGGGCGGGGGACCTTCCTACGAGCAGTACTTC. This gives the protein CASSLVGGGPSYEQYF.

The genes are TRBV29-1 and TRBJ2-4; 9 bases agree with TRBD1. Germline V gives CDR1 SQVTM, CDR2 ANQGSEA. With 4 bases clipped from V and 1 base from J, the junction kept 14 bases outside the gene matches. This CDR3 is 18 amino acids long. The CDR3 spells CSVGEGGQGSSAKNIQYF. Written as DNA, the CDR3 is TGCAGCGTTGGAGAGGGGGGACAGGGATCTTCGGCCAAAAACATTCAGTACTTC.

The V and J genes are TRBV7-2 and TRBJ1-1; a weak D match, TRBD1 (6 bases). V was pared by 2 bases and J by 3 bases, with 16 bases between. The CDR3 spans 16 residues. Germline V gives CDR1 SGHTA, CDR2 FQGNSA. CDR3 region: CASSLQPWGGDTEAFF. Here the CDR3 DNA reads TGTGCCAGCAGCTTACAGCCTTGGGGGGGCGACACTGAAGCTTTCTTT.

This rearrangement joins TRBV5-1 to TRBJ1-4; D remains unclear. Trimming removed 4 bases from V and 0 bases from J, with 13 bases in between. CDR3 length equals 16 residues. Germline-derived CDR1 and CDR2 are SGHRS and YFSETQ. In DNA, the CDR3 is TGCGCCAGCAGCGCACGCTCGGGGACAACTAATGAAAAACTGTTTTTT. The encoded protein is CASSARSGTTNEKLFF.

In this sample, this clone turned up a few times. The CDR3 here is CASSPGRLNEKLFF. The CDR3 DNA is TGTGCCAGTAGTCCGGGACGGCTAAATGAAAAACTGTTTTTT. The chain is built from TRBV19 and TRBJ1-4; D is perhaps TRBD1 (5 bases). CDR1 is LNHDA and CDR2 is SQIVND in the germline V gene (reference sequence). The CDR3 consists of 14 residues. V was shortened by 5 bases and J by 5 bases, with 12 bases between the two germline ends. Full variable domain (remainder filled in from reference TRBV19 and TRBJ1-4): DGGITQSPKYLFRKEGQNVTLSCEQNLNHDAMYWYRQDPGQGLRLIYYSQIVNDFQKGDIAEGYSVSREKKESFPLTVTSAQKNPTAFYLCASSPGRLNEKLFFGSGTQLSVL.

This clone occurred a few times. CDR3 nucleotide sequence: TGCGCCAGCCGCACAGGTTTCTCTGGAAACACCATATATTTT. Translated, it gives CASRTGFSGNTIYF. The V gene is TRBV5-1, the J gene TRBJ1-3; D possibly corresponds to TRBD1 (5 bases). V lost 7 bases to trimming and J lost 0 bases, with 11 bases between them. Germline CDR1 is SGHRS and CDR2 is YFSETQ. The CDR3 covers 14 residues.

This clone showed up just a few times. The V gene is TRBV25-1, the J gene TRBJ2-2; D is unresolved. Germline lookup yields CDR1 MGHDK and CDR2 SYGVNS. Between the trimmed V and J ends, which lost 3 bases and 1 base, there was a span of 6 bases. The CDR3 covers 14 residues. As DNA, the CDR3 is TGTGCCAGCAGTGAGGGGAAGAACACCGGGGAGCTGTTTTTT. Residues: CASSEGKNTGELFF.

This clone was picked up a small number of times. The V call is TRBV28, the J call TRBJ2-2; no clear D. The ends were cut back, 3 bases at V and 0 bases at J, with 8 bases in the middle. CDR1 MDHEN and CDR2 SYDVKM come from the germline V gene. The CDR3 is 15 amino acids. In nucleotides, the CDR3 is TGTGCCAGCAGTTTTGGTAGTCCGAACACCGGGGAGCTGTTTTTT. It specifies CASSFGSPNTGELFF.

The chain carries TRBV9 and TRBJ2-3, with 8 bases lining up with TRBD2. CDR3 size: 18 residues. The junction had 9 bases not matched to a gene; V was cut back by 0 bases and J by 0 bases. Germline CDR1 SGDLS, CDR2 YYNGEE. CDR3 nucleotide sequence: TGTGCCAGCAGCGTAGCACCCTTAGCGGGGTGGAGCACAGATACGCAGTATTTT. Its translation: CASSVAPLAGWSTDTQYF.

This clone came up a few times. This chain joins TRBV29-1 and TRBJ2-5; 9 bases align to TRBD1. V was clipped by 7 bases and J by 7 bases; unmatched bases: 13. Germline V gives CDR1 SQVTM, CDR2 ANQGSEA. The CDR3 is 14 residues long. CDR3 in amino acids: CSAPLGQGSRTQYF. The DNA of the CDR3 is TGCAGCGCCCCATTGGGACAGGGATCCCGGACCCAGTACTTC. Drawing the rest from reference TRBV29-1 and TRBJ2-5, the complete variable domain is SAVISQKPSRDICQRGTSLTIQCQVDSQVTMMFWYRQQPGQSLTLIATANQGSEATYESGFVIDKFPISRPNLTFSTLTVSNMSPEDSSIYLCSAPLGQGSRTQYFGPGTRLLVL.

V and J are TRBV28 and TRBJ1-5, with D possibly matching TRBD1 (5 bases). Germline V lookup: CDR1 MDHEN, CDR2 SYDVKM. Trimming pared 6 bases from V and 1 base from J, leaving 25 bases between. The CDR3 sequence is 19 residues long. The CDR3 here is CASSRDRPGMKRSNQPQHF. In DNA form, the CDR3 reads TGTGCCAGCAGCCGAGACCGGCCAGGGATGAAGAGGAGCAATCAGCCCCAGCATTTT.

The rearrangement joins TRBV19 to TRBJ2-5; D is tentatively TRBD1 or TRBD2 (7 bases each). The V gene's germline CDR1 is LNHDA and CDR2 SQIVND (reference sequence). Trimming shortened V by 6 bases and J by 5 bases, and 19 bases separated the two germline ends. CDR3 length: 15 amino acids. The CDR3 loop reads CASRDQGGTWETQYF. Written as DNA, the CDR3 is TGTGCCAGTAGGGATCAGGGGGGGACTTGGGAGACCCAGTACTTC.

The chain is built from TRBV7-9 and TRBJ1-5, with a weak D call TRBD1 (6 bases). Trimming stripped 8 bases from V and 2 bases from J, with 16 bases between. CDR3 length: 15 amino acids. Germline-derived CDR1 and CDR2 are SEHNR and FQNEAQ (reference sequence). The CDR3 region has the DNA TGTGCCAGCGCAAGAGCAGGGGCTGGCAATCAGCCCCAGCATTTT. Translation gives CASARAGAGNQPQHF.

This clone was picked up a small number of times. The J gene is TRBJ2-5, the V gene TRBV5-8, with TRBD1 matching over 9 bases. The CDR3 covers 13 residues. Germline CDR1 reads SGHTS; CDR2 reads YDEGEE. Trimming cost V 3 bases and J 3 bases; bases outside gene matches: 0. CDR3 sequence (DNA): TGTGCCAGCAGCTGGGACAGGGAAGAGACCCAGTACTTC. This encodes CASSWDREETQYF. The complete variable domain, with remaining parts taken from reference TRBV5-8 and TRBJ2-5, reads EAGVTQSPTHLIKTRGQQATLRCSPISGHTSVYWYQQALGLGLQFLLWYDEGEERNRGNFPPRFSGRQFPNYSSELNVNALELEDSALYLCASSWDREETQYFGPGTRLLVL.

This clone has only a few counts. V usage is TRBV30 and J usage is TRBJ1-2; D might be TRBD1 (5 bases). Germline loops: CDR1 GTSNPN, CDR2 SVGIG (reference sequence). This CDR3 is built from 12 residues. CDR3 DNA sequence: TGTGCTGGGGGGGAGGATAACTATGGCTACACCTTC. Protein product: CAGGEDNYGYTF.

This clone has a handful of counts. This chain links TRBV5-6 with TRBJ2-1; TRBD1 agrees at 7 bases. This CDR3 contains 16 residues. CDR1 and CDR2 (germline): SGHDT, YYEEEE. V trimming: 2 bases; J trimming: 2 bases; junction bases outside the gene matches: 7. The CDR3 here is CASSLPTGAAYNEQFF. DNA of the CDR3: TGTGCCAGCAGCTTACCCACAGGGGCGGCCTACAATGAGCAGTTCTTC. The full variable domain, completed using reference TRBV5-6 and TRBJ2-1, is DAGVTQSPTHLIKTRGQQVTLRCSPKSGHDTVSWYQQALGQGPQFIFQYYEEEERQRGNFPDRFSGHQFPNYSSELNVNALLLGDSALYLCASSLPTGAAYNEQFFGPGTRLTVL.

This clone occurred a few times. The CDR3 DNA sequence: TGTGCCAGCAGCTTAGTCATAGACTCTGGAAACACCATATATTTT. Its protein is CASSLVIDSGNTIYF. The rearrangement uses TRBV7-2 and TRBJ1-3; D is unclear. Germline CDR1 SGHTA, CDR2 FQGNSA. This CDR3 is built from 15 residues. Between the trimmed V and J ends, which lost 1 base and 0 bases, there was a span of 7 bases.

This clone was detected a few times. The CDR3 here is CASSRSKYGRGLEQYF. The CDR3 coding sequence is TGTGCCAGCAGCCGAAGTAAATACGGCAGGGGATTAGAGCAGTACTTC. The chain recombines TRBV11-1 with TRBJ2-7, with a possible D match to TRBD1 (6 bases). Between the trimmed V and J ends, which lost 5 bases and 7 bases, there was a span of 24 bases. Germline V gene data show CDR1 as SGHAT and CDR2 as FQDESV (reference sequence). This CDR3 is built from 16 residues.

J is TRBJ1-1 and V is TRBV10-3; possible D gene TRBD1, 6 bases. CDR3 length: 15 amino acids. Germline V gene sequence: CDR1 ENHRY, CDR2 SYGVKD. Trimming took 0 bases from V and 0 from J, leaving 8 bases between them. The CDR3 spells CAISESTGLNTEAFF. Here the CDR3 DNA reads TGTGCCATCAGTGAGTCGACAGGACTGAACACTGAAGCTTTCTTT.

This clone was seen only a few times. The chain uses TRBV27 and TRBJ2-3; D remains ambiguous. Between the trimmed V and J ends, which lost 6 bases and 4 bases, there was a span of 11 bases. Germline loops: CDR1 MNHEY, CDR2 SMNVEV (reference sequence). The CDR3 spans 13 residues. The CDR3 region is CASSFTQADTQYF. The CDR3 DNA sequence: TGTGCCAGCAGCTTCACCCAAGCAGATACGCAGTATTTT.

This clone was found a few times. The genes are TRBV6-5 and TRBJ1-2; D gene uncertain. Looked up from germline, CDR1 is MNHEY and CDR2 is SVGAGI. Between the trimmed V and J ends, which lost 10 bases and 5 bases, there was a span of 14 bases. CDR3 size: 12 residues. The CDR3, as DNA: TGTGCCACCTTTAGTCAGCCGTATGGCTACACCTTC. It is translated as CATFSQPYGYTF.

The chain has TRBV7-2 and TRBJ2-5; 7 bases are shared with TRBD1. The junction had 5 bases not matched to a gene; V was cut back by 5 bases and J by 2 bases. Germline V gene sequence: CDR1 SGHTA, CDR2 FQGNSA. The CDR3 extends over 14 amino acids. CDR3: CASSIGQDQETQYF. Written as DNA, the CDR3 is TGTGCCAGCAGCATTGGACAGGATCAAGAGACCCAGTACTTC. The entire variable domain, with the rest obtained from reference TRBV7-2 and TRBJ2-5, is as follows: GAGVSQSPSNKVTEKGKDVELRCDPISGHTALYWYRQSLGQGLEFLIYFQGNSAPDKSGLPSDRFSAERTGGSVSTLTIQRTQQEDSAVYLCASSIGQDQETQYFGPGTRLLVL.

This clone was counted between two and nine times. The chain has TRBV5-1 and TRBJ1-5; D call uncertain. The germline V and J ends were trimmed by 0 bases and 2 bases, with 6 bases remaining between them. The CDR3 runs to 14 residues. Germline CDR1 SGHRS, CDR2 YFSETQ. The CDR3 nucleotides are TGCGCCAGCAGCTTGGGGGGTCGCAATCAGCCCCAGCATTTT. Protein sequence: CASSLGGRNQPQHF.

This clone was counted between two and nine times. This sequence joins TRBV18 and TRBJ2-7, with D possibly TRBD2 on 5 matching bases. The germline CDR1 and CDR2 sequences are KGHSH and LQKENI. V lost 3 bases and J lost 0, with 15 bases in between. The CDR3 runs 16 residues. CDR3 region: CASSPNRGIGSYEQYF. In DNA, the CDR3 is TGTGCCAGCTCACCTAATCGGGGTATAGGCTCCTACGAGCAGTACTTC.

V and J are TRBV6-1 and TRBJ2-5; D is ambiguous. The CDR3 runs to 12 residues. V dropped 5 bases and J dropped 2 bases, with 6 bases sitting between them. Germline loops: CDR1 MNHNS, CDR2 SASEGT. As DNA, the CDR3 is TGTGCCAGCAGTCGGCTGCAAGAGACCCAGTACTTC. It codes for CASSRLQETQYF.

This clone was detected only a few times. V gene TRBV7-2 combines with J gene TRBJ1-2; a possible D gene is TRBD1 (6 bases). The V end was cut by 3 bases, the J end by 4 bases, with 12 bases between. The CDR3 has 14 amino acids. Germline V gene sequence: CDR1 SGHTA, CDR2 FQGNSA. The CDR3 DNA reads as TGTGCCAGCAGCTTCGGGGGCGCAAGCTATGGCTACACCTTC. Translating gives CASSFGGASYGYTF. The full variable domain, in which reference TRBV7-2 and TRBJ1-2 provide the parts outside the CDR3, is GAGVSQSPSNKVTEKGKDVELRCDPISGHTALYWYRQSLGQGLEFLIYFQGNSAPDKSGLPSDRFSAERTGGSVSTLTIQRTQQEDSAVYLCASSFGGASYGYTFGSGTRLTVV.

This clone was counted a few times. The chain combines TRBV5-4 with TRBJ2-2; TRBD1 aligns across 10 bases. This CDR3 comprises 16 residues. CDR1 and CDR2 from the germline V gene are SGHNT and YYREEE (reference sequence). J lost 6 bases, V lost 4 bases, and 9 bases had no gene match. The CDR3 bases are TGTGCCAGCAGCCCAAGTCCCGGGACAGGGGCCGGGGAGCTGTTTTTT. It translates to CASSPSPGTGAGELFF.

This chain links TRBV25-1 with TRBJ2-1; TRBD1 aligns across 11 bases. J was trimmed by 6 bases and V by 2 bases; bases with no gene match: 3. The CDR3 runs 15 residues. Germline V CDR1 and CDR2: MGHDK, SYGVNS. CDR3 region: CASSEVGTGGNEQFF. Written as DNA, the CDR3 is TGTGCCAGCAGTGAAGTCGGGACAGGGGGCAATGAGCAGTTCTTC.

This clone has only a few counts. V usage is TRBV7-9 and J usage is TRBJ1-1; D not certain. The CDR3 loop spans 12 amino acids. V lost 2 bases and J lost 3, with 4 bases in between. Germline values: CDR1 SEHNR, CDR2 FQNEAQ (reference sequence). As DNA, the CDR3 is TGTGCCAGCAGCTTAACCCACACTGAAGCTTTCTTT. This codes for CASSLTHTEAFF.

Regarding this clone: The same CDR3 arises from other DNA sequences in this sample as well. The chain has TRBV7-9 and TRBJ1-1, with unresolved D. Trimming pared 1 base from V and 1 base from J, leaving 4 bases between. The CDR3 has 13 amino acids. Germline V lookup: CDR1 SEHNR, CDR2 FQNEAQ (reference sequence). The CDR3: CASSLVRNTEAFF. The CDR3 bases are TGTGCCAGCAGCTTAGTCAGGAACACTGAAGCTTTCTTT.

This clone was counted between two and nine times. The chain has TRBV28 and TRBJ1-6; 9 bases match TRBD1. V trimming: 5 bases; J trimming: 2 bases; junction bases outside the gene matches: 7. The CDR3 has 17 amino acids. Germline V CDR1 and CDR2: MDHEN, SYDVKM. The CDR3 nucleotides are TGTGCCAGCAGTGCTGAACAGGGGGCTCCCTATAATTCACCCCTCCACTTT. It specifies CASSAEQGAPYNSPLHF.